This record covers a single T cell receptor (beta chain). Its antigen is unknown. The sample is drawn from a study of T cell responses to AZD1222 COVID-19 vaccine. Points from the study as a whole: Spike was spanned by vaccine-associated CD4 TCRs, with dominance at 160-218 and 743-854. The reported proportion of spike-specific TCRs targeting unmutated variant regions was nearly half. Just a handful of AZD1222 recipients were seropositive at baseline. Repertoire sampling happened only post peak T cell response.

Only in-frame clones appear in the TCRdb table, and some are missing; sequencing was by immunoSEQ multiplex PCR. The sample contains around 99,000 clones, roughly 92% of which appear only once. CDR3 length: 15 amino acids. The ends lost 5 bases at V and 0 bases at J; junction bases unmatched: 6. CDR1 and CDR2 (germline): MNHEY, SVGAGI. The J gene is TRBJ2-7, the V gene TRBV6-5, with 8 nucleotides matching TRBD1. The source of this sequence is an adult who received the AZD1222 COVID-19 vaccine. Source: peripheral blood, taken 28 days after the second AZD1222 dose. The CDR3 spells CASSRRTGNSYEQYF. CDR3 bases: TGTGCCAGCAGTCGACGGACAGGGAACTCCTACGAGCAGTACTTC.